This T cell receptor beta chain was identified during a study of T cell repertoires in aging, cancer and after chemotherapy. Study overall: Donors were grouped into six age bands spanning 30 or younger through 70 or older.

Losses at the gene ends were 5 bases for V and 1 base for J; bases not matched to a gene: 1. The CDR3 spans 13 residues. CDR1 SEHNR and CDR2 FQNEAQ come from the germline V gene (reference sequence). TRB rearrangements spanning V, D and J were amplified using mixed TRB-A/B primers. TCRdb passed the multiplex PCR reads through MiXCR, listing each CDR3 protein once. The sample holds 750 to 1,000 distinct CDR3 sequences; around 25% are singletons and the top ten take roughly 15%. Study-level points and caveats: These repertoire data do not allow conclusions about immunological memory after chemotherapy. Healthy donors lost TCR diversity with age mainly through richness, cancer patients through richness and evenness. Age-matched healthy donors had significantly more diverse, less clonal blood TCR repertoires than untreated cancer patients.

A word on this clonotype: Its antigen is undetermined.

The template was genomic DNA from peripheral blood, not RNA. Material: blood. The clonotype originates from a human donor with a solid tumor. The rearrangement uses TRBV7-9 and TRBJ1-1, with TRBD1 matching over 7 bases. As DNA, the CDR3 is TGTGCCAGCAGCCGGGACAGGAACACTGAAGCTTTCTTT. It yields the protein CASSRDRNTEAFF.